Sequencing of this TCR beta chain was carried out in a study of blood T cells in healthy people across ages. Primed by a sample-barcoded 5' primer and a J-beta primer mix, a second PCR proceeded for about 6 to 12 cycles. TCRdb independently ran MiXCR on the 5' RACE reads; one entry per CDR3 protein. Here the sample spans 750,000 to 950,000 distinct CDR3 sequences, about 55% being singletons. CDR3 length: 15 amino acids. J was trimmed by 5 bases and V by 6 bases; bases with no gene match: 8. CDR1 SNHLY and CDR2 FYNNEI come from the germline V gene. The sample comprised blood. This TCR derives from a man at least 80 years old in good health. The V and J genes are TRBV2 and TRBJ2-1, with 9 nucleotides matching TRBD2. The CDR3, as DNA: TGTGCCAGCAGCCCAATAGCGGGAGCCCACAATGAGCAGTTCTTC. This encodes CASSPIAGAHNEQFF.